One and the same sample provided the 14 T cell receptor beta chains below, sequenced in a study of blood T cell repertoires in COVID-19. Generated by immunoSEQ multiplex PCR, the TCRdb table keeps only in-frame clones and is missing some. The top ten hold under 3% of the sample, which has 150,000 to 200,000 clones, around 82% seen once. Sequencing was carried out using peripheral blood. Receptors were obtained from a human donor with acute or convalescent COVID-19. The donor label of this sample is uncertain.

This CDR3 is CASSARTGGRSMVTQYF. CDR3 bases: TGTGCCAGCAGTGCTCGGACTGGGGGGAGGTCAATGGTGACCCAGTACTTC. The chain carries TRBV27 and TRBJ2-5, with a possible D match to TRBD2 (6 bases). Germline V gene data show CDR1 as MNHEY and CDR2 as SMNVEV (reference sequence). V lost 5 bases and J 7 bases, leaving 26 bases between the germline ends. This CDR3 contains 17 residues.

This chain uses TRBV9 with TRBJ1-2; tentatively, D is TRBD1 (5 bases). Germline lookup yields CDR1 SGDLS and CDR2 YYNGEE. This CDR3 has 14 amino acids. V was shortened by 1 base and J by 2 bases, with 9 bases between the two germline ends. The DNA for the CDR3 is TGTGCCAGCAGCGTAACAGGATACAACTATGGCTACACCTTC. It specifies CASSVTGYNYGYTF.

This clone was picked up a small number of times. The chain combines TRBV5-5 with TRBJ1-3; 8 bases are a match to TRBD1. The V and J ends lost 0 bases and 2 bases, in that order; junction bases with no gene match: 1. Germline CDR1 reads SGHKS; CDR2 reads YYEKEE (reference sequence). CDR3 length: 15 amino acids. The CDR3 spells CASSLAQGAGNTIYF. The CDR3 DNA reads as TGTGCCAGCAGCTTGGCACAGGGGGCTGGAAACACCATATATTTT. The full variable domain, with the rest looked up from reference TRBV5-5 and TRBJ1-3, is DAGVTQSPTHLIKTRGQQVTLRCSPISGHKSVSWYQQVLGQGPQFIFQYYEKEERGRGNFPDRFSARQFPNYSSELNVNALLLGDSALYLCASSLAQGAGNTIYFGEGSWLTVV.

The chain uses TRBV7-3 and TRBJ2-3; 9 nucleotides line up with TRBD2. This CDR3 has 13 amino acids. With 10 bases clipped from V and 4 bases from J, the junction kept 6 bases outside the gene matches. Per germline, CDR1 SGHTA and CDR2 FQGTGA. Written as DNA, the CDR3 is TGTGCCACCACAGCGGGGGGATCAGATACGCAGTATTTT. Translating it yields CATTAGGSDTQYF.

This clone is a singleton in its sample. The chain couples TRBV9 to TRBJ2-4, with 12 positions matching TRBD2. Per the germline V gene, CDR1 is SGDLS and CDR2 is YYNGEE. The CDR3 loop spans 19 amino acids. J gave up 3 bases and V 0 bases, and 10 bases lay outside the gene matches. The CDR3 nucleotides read TGTGCCAGCAGCGTAGAAGGACTAGCGGGAAATAAGGGCAAAAACATTCAGTACTTC. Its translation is CASSVEGLAGNKGKNIQYF.

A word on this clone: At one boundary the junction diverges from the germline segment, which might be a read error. The CDR3 region has the DNA TGTGCTAGCAGCCCAGCGGGGGGCGCCGCAGATACGCAGTATTTT. It translates to CASSPAGGAADTQYF. The chain uses TRBV7-7 and TRBJ2-3, with 9 bases matching TRBD2. The V gene's germline CDR1 is SSHAT and CDR2 FNYEAQ (reference sequence). CDR3 length: 15 amino acids.

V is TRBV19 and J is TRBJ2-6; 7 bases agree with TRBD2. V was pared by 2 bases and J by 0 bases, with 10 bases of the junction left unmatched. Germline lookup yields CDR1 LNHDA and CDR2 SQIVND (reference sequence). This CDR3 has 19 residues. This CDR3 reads CASSIRSSGRISGANVLTF. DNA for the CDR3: TGTGCCAGTAGTATACGGTCTAGCGGAAGAATCTCTGGGGCCAACGTCCTGACTTTC. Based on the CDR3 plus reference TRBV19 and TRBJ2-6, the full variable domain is DGGITQSPKYLFRKEGQNVTLSCEQNLNHDAMYWYRQDPGQGLRLIYYSQIVNDFQKGDIAEGYSVSREKKESFPLTVTSAQKNPTAFYLCASSIRSSGRISGANVLTFGAGSRLTVL.

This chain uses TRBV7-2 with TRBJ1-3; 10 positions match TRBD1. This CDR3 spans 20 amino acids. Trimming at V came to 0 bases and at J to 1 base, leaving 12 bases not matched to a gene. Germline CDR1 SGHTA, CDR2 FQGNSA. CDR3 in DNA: TGTGCCAGCAGCTTAGCGGGACAGGGGCTCTGGGCTCGGTCTGGAAACACCATATATTTT. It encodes CASSLAGQGLWARSGNTIYF.

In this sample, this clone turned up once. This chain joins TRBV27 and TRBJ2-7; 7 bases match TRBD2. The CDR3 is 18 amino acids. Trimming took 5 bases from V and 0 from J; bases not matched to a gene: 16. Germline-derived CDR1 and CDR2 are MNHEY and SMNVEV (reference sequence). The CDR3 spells CASSPVGRAIRDSYEQYF. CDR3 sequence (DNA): TGTGCCAGCAGTCCTGTTGGGAGGGCCATCCGAGACTCCTACGAGCAGTACTTC.

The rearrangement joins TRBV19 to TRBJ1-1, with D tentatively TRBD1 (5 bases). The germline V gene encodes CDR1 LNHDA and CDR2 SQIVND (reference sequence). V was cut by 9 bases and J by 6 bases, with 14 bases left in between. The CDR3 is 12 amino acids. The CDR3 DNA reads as TGTGCCAGGCGGGGCAGAACGGCTGAAGCTTTCTTT. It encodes CARRGRTAEAFF. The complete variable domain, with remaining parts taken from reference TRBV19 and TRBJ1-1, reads DGGITQSPKYLFRKEGQNVTLSCEQNLNHDAMYWYRQDPGQGLRLIYYSQIVNDFQKGDIAEGYSVSREKKESFPLTVTSAQKNPTAFYLCARRGRTAEAFFGQGTRLTVV.

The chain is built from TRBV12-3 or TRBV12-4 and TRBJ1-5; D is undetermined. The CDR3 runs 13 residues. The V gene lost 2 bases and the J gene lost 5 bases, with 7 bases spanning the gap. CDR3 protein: CASSLRRDQPQHF. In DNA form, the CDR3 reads TGTGCCAGCAGTTTACGGAGGGATCAGCCCCAGCATTTT.

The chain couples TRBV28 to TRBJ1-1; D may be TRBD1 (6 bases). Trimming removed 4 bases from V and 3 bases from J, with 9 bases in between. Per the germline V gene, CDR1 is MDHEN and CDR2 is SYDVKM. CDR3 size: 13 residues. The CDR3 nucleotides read TGTGCCAGCAGTTCACAGGGTTACACTGAAGCTTTCTTT. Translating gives CASSSQGYTEAFF.

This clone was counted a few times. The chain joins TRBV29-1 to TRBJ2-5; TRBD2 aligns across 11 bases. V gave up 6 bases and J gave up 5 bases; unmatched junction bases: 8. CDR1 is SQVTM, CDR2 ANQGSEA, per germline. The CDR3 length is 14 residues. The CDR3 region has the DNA TGCAGCGTCCTAGCGGGGGGCGGCGGGGAGACCCAGTACTTC. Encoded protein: CSVLAGGGGETQYF.

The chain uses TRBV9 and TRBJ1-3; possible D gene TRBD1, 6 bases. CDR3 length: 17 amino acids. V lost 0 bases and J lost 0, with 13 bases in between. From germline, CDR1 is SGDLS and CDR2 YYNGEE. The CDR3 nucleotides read TGTGCCAGCAGCGTAGCTAGGACAGTGAGCTCTGGAAACACCATATATTTT. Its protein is CASSVARTVSSGNTIYF.